Given below is one TCR beta chain in context. Its binding antigen is unknown. Library construction relied on the immunoSEQ multiplex PCR assay. For the multiplex PCR, a mixture combining 60 forward primers for TCR Vbeta segments and 13 reverse primers for TCR Jbeta segments was used. The CDR3 region of rearranged TCR beta genes was amplified from genomic DNA with a multiplex PCR assay. The amplified TCR beta libraries were sequenced on the Illumina HiSeq System as 87-base-pair reads. The published analysis was carried out like this. In a later analysis, 77 million or so unique TCR beta chains were counted across the approximately 640 repertoires, and roughly 11 million of these chains were shared by at least two donors. To remove PCR and sequencing errors, raw reads were error-corrected and collapsed into unique sequences using a nearest-neighbor algorithm that merged closely related sequences. CDR3 sequences were aligned to IMGT reference sequences to assign V, D and J gene segments. For a sequence to be retained, a match of at least six nucleotides was required to both a V gene segment and a J gene segment. A rearrangement counted as productive if the CDR3 had no stop codons and remained in frame with V and J, and every other rearrangement counted as non-productive. CDR3 was defined by IMGT convention, running from the second conserved V-encoded cysteine to the conserved J-encoded phenylalanine. The earlier analysis of approximately 500 of the donors excluded sequences that lacked an unambiguous match to a single V gene segment. In an earlier analysis of about 590 of the donors, a V segment was called functional when productive rearrangements were above 56.7%, and segregating when the standard deviation between donors exceeded 5%. A statistical classification framework was developed to diagnose cytomegalovirus status using the catalog of TCR beta chain sequences. V and J gene assignment, in a later analysis, came from comparing TCR nucleotide sequences with IMGT/GENE-DB human TR gene sequences. In a later analysis, CDR3 sequences and most-parsimonious VDJ recombination scenarios were assigned using the TCRdist pipeline. In a later analysis, each TCR beta chain was defined by its CDR3 amino acid sequence together with its V-gene family, and reads without a unique V-gene family were excluded. A later analysis removed roughly 590 highly shared, low-generation-probability nucleotide sequences to deal with suspected cross-contamination and a sequencing artifact. For each public chain, a later analysis derived a clonal expansion index from normalized ranks of inferred template counts within each repertoire. Generation probabilities in a later analysis came from a VDJ recombination model fitted to out-of-frame rearrangements, and those results were checked against IGoR. In a later analysis, TCR-TCR, TCR-HLA and TCR-CMV co-occurrence was scored with hypergeometric tests, and a repertoire-size bias correction was applied to TCR pairs. A later analysis estimated false discovery rates by permuting HLA or CMV assignments 20 times. In a later analysis, co-occurring TCRs were grouped with DBSCAN, and TCRdist sequence similarity was added when clustering was performed within HLA-allele-positive subsets. For co-occurrence clustering, repertoires with fewer than 30,000 or more than 120,000 public chains were excluded, along with about five repertoires with anomalous nucleotide sharing. TCRdb's version of the immuneACCESS table is confined to in-frame rearrangements and falls short of the full clone set. An unresolved V gene accounts for under half of the shortfall where checked; the remainder is of unknown origin. V and J calls and clone size are copied from that table; D and trimming were computed from the DNA. The sample table includes tens of thousands of clones. Around 2.5% of the sample lies in the top ten.

This record belongs to a study of cytomegalovirus exposure and HLA in healthy donors (dated 2017 in TCRdb). About the full investigation: An earlier analysis of approximately 640 of the donors reported roughly 300 Gb of sequence data and 100 million to 130 million unique TCR beta sequences from some 180 million T cells. An early release that covered fewer than 750 HLA-typed donors contained about 300 gigabases of sequencing data and roughly 84 million unique TCR sequences. Among the roughly 400 genotyped donors, approximately 81% belonged to the genetic ancestry cluster associated with self-reported Caucasian donors. The study aimed to test whether signatures of past pathogen exposure could be identified by cataloging public T cell receptors. The study used immunosequencing to profile the T cell repertoires of 666 subjects and linked those repertoires to cytomegalovirus serostatus. In addition to the first cohort of 666 subjects, a separate validation cohort of under 150 different subjects was used. High-throughput TCR immunosequencing, statistical association of individual TCRs with disease status, and machine learning were combined to predict cytomegalovirus infection status. To study patterns of TCR occurrence, a later analysis re-analyzed previously published TCR beta repertoires from several hundred donors and added high-resolution HLA genotyping. Rather than drawing on any new phenotypic data, the later analysis identified candidate immune exposures from TCR beta sequences and the way those sequences occurred across donors. An earlier analysis of around 540 of the donors applied high-throughput TCR beta sequencing to assess whether each TCR beta V gene segment acted as functional or pseudogenic. Alongside the repertoire data, information on donor age, sex, ethnicity and CMV serostatus was compiled. A later genetic analysis took genome-wide SNP genotypes for about 65% of the 666 donors and used that subset as a discovery cohort. All discovery cohort repertoires had been generated on a single sequencing platform. HLA typing included class I and class II loci at four-digit resolution. Typing coverage varied by locus: about 629-640 donors for A, B, C, DRB1 and DQB1; more than 500 for DQA1; about 600 for DPA1; roughly 450 for DPB1. About 5 DR-DQ haplotypes were handled as single units for association and clustering, since linkage in the cohort was strong. Among about 370 genotyped donors of the cohort, an average of approximately 220,000 unique TCR beta nucleotide sequences was sequenced per donor, of which about 19% were non-productive. Paper-wide results and their limitations: A later genetic analysis reported fewer N-insertions in productive TCRs among donors in an Asian-associated ancestry cluster than the roughly 690-donor mean. A further reported finding was that TCR beta sequences accurately predicted the HLA-A and HLA-B alleles for most subjects in the first cohort. An association between a missense DCLRE1C variant and V-gene and J-gene trimming of TCR beta chains was found in a later genetic analysis and replicated in an independent cohort. In a later analysis, most CMV-associated TCR beta chains were found to appear HLA-restricted, with HLA associations seemingly driven largely by CMV exposure. In both the original and validation cohorts, the classifier was reported to diagnose cytomegalovirus status with high specificity and sensitivity. In a later analysis, several top co-occurrence clusters were reported to appear linked to parvovirus B19, influenza, CMV and Epstein-Barr virus. Assigning TCR associations to individual alleles was difficult when HLA alleles, especially DR and DQ, strongly co-occurred. Because some donors lacked HLA typing at each locus, the association tests relied only on the typed subset. Correlated functional status among segregating V segments might reflect linkage disequilibrium, but an unknown experimental factor could not be ruled out. Around 16 rarely observed V segments, including chromosome 9 orphons, were excluded from the earlier analysis of approximately 500 of the donors because counts were too low. A group of highly shared sequence variants was considered likely to be a technical artifact of the sequencing pipeline. It was suggested by the authors that the approach could potentially be generalized to other disease states and immunological phenotypes. In a later analysis, the rate of TCR association differed among HLA loci, with DRB1 alleles having the most associated TCRs and HLA-C alleles having the fewest. A few of the identified cytomegalovirus-associated TCR beta chains were confirmed in vitro to be specific for cytomegalovirus antigens. Because the 87-base-pair reads could not distinguish some IMGT-functional V segments, including TRBV6-2 and TRBV6-3, those segments were excluded. This cohort had only TCR beta chains sequenced, and the lack of alpha or paired-chain data limited which features could be detected. For the cohort, immune exposure information was limited to CMV serostatus. A later analysis associated 16,951 TCR beta sequences with specific HLA alleles at a false discovery rate of 0.05. Most TCR sequences were observed very rarely across donors, whereas some public TCRs were present in many individuals. The study gave a list of 150 to 200 TCR beta chains associated with cytomegalovirus. Compared with equally common non-associated chains, HLA-associated TCR beta chains in a later analysis were more clonally expanded and had lower generation probabilities. Roughly uniform sequencing depth across donors was assumed in presence/absence analyses, although this assumption may not hold. An earlier analysis of approximately 590 of the donors showed that most TCR beta V segments appeared in productive rearrangements either about 87% or about 30% of the time, which broadly matched IMGT annotations.

The cohort was made up of 666 healthy bone marrow donors. At the time of sampling, all cohort members were nominally healthy, though unrecorded immune exposures were likely present. The donor was CMV seronegative and belonged to the group of around 400 seronegative cohort members. Each donor provided a peripheral blood sample, and peripheral blood mononuclear cells were used for TCR beta sequencing. Genomic DNA was extracted from the blood cell samples with the Qiagen DNeasy Blood Extraction Kit. CDR1 MNHNY and CDR2 SVGAGI are derived from the germline V gene (reference sequence). The CDR3 numbers 14 residues from cysteine through phenylalanine. Of all the DNA, just the CDR3 is kept, 42 bases in frame from base 1. V and J are trimmed by 6 bases and 3 bases, and the gene matches miss 6 bases of the junction.

The source is a middle-aged man in good health and CMV-seronegative. The rearrangement joined TRBV6-6 to TRBJ2-7, with 9 bases aligning to TRBD1. The sample comprised PBMCs. Here the CDR3 is given as CASRIPGQGYEQYF. The bases read TGTGCCAGCAGAATCCCGGGACAGGGCTACGAGCAGTACTTC.